This T cell receptor (beta chain) was retrieved from a study of T cells in Graves' hyperthyroidism and ophthalmopathy. Study outcomes and limitations: Most thyroid clonotypes expanded above 0.001 were also detected in blood.

Amplification yielded TCR beta CDR3 regions, with RNA transcripts as the source. TCR CDR3 regions were first amplified by RT-PCR with HTBI primers. Via MiXCR, TCRdb re-called the multiplex PCR reads, giving one row per CDR3 protein. Altogether roughly 380,000 distinct CDR3 sequences are present, 13% being singletons, with the ten largest covering less than 25%. The hyperthyroidism was newly diagnosed and had lasted under 2 months; the patients were aged 18 to 65. Together with thyroid ultrasound, orbital computed tomography, serum thyroxine and TRAb, clinical symptoms were used for diagnoses. Blood was obtained at the first hyperthyroidism diagnosis, which preceded any ophthalmopathy symptoms. Note on this clonotype: Its antigen is unidentified.

This CDR3 is 17 amino acids long. Germline V gene data show CDR1 as ENHRY and CDR2 as SYGVKD. With V trimmed by 3 bases and J by 4 bases, 9 bases remained unmatched. Sequenced sample: blood. The chain carries TRBV10-3 and TRBJ2-5; TRBD1 matches at 12 bases. The clonotype comes from a young man with Graves' hyperthyroidism that later progressed to Graves' ophthalmopathy. DNA of the CDR3: TGTGCCATCAGTGACCCCGGGACAGGGGGCATCGTAGAGACCCAGTACTTC. It yields the protein CAISDPGTGGIVETQYF.